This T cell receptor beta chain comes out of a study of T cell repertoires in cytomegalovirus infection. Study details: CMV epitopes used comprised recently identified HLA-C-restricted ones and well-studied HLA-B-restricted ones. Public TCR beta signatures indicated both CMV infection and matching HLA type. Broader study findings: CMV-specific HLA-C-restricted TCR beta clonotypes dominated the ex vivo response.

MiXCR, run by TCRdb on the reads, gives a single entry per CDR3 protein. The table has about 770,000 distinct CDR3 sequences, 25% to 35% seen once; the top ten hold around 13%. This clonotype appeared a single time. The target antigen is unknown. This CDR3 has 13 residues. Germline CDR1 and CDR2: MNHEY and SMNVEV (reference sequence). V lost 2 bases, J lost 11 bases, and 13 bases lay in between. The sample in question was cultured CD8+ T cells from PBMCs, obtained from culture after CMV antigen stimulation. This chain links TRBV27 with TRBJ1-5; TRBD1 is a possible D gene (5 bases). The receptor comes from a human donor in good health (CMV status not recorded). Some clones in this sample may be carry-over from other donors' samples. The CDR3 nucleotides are TGTGCCAGCAGTTTAAATGACAGAGCGGCCCAGCATTTT. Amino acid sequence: CASSLNDRAAQHF.